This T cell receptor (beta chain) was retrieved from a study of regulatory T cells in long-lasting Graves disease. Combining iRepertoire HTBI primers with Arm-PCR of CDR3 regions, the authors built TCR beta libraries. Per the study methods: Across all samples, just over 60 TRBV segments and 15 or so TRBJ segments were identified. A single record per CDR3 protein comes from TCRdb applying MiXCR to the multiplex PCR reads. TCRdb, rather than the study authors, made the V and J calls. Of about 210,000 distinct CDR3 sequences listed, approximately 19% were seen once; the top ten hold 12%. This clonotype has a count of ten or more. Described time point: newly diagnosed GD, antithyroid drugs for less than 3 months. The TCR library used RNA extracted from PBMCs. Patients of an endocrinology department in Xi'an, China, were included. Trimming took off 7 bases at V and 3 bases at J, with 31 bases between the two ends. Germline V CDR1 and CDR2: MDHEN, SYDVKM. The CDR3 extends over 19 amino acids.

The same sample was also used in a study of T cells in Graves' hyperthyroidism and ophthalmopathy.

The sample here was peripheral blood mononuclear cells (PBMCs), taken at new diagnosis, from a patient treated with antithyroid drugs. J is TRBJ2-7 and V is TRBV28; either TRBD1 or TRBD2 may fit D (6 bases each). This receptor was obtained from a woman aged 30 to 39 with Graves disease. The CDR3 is CASNSPTGTWYGGHYEQYF. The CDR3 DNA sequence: TGTGCCAGCAACTCCCCAACCGGGACGTGGTACGGGGGCCACTACGAGCAGTACTTC.